This T cell receptor beta chain derives from a study of shared clonotypes between healthy human individuals. Study-wide results and limits: An expected dependence of interdonor clonotype sharing on sequencing depth was noted.

With regard to this clone: What it binds is not known.

Assay execution proceeded at the deep level. Per the study methods: Junction-only sequences produced by ImmunoSEQ had no quality scores, so filtering differed. Libraries were prepared by immunoSEQ multiplex PCR; TCRdb keeps only in-frame clonotypes and omits some of them. V and J calls and clone size are as listed in that table; D and trimming were resolved from the DNA. Of 1,100,000 or so clones listed, 75% to 80% were seen once; the top ten hold approximately 0.5%. Germline V gene lookup returns CDR1 LNHDA and CDR2 SQIVND (reference sequence). This CDR3 contains 16 residues. After removal of 2 bases from V and 1 base from J, the junction contained 3 bases not matched to a gene. Participating donors were healthy, HIV-negative adults free of recent acute infections or vaccinations.

The sequence was obtained from a man aged 18 to 30 in good health. Some clones in this sample may be carry-over from other donors' samples. The chain has TRBV19 and TRBJ2-1, with 9 nucleotides matching TRBD2. The sample comprised memory CD4+ T cells from PBMCs. Subset specified: CD45RA-negative fraction. The CDR3 loop reads CASSISAGGSYNEQFF. The CDR3 DNA follows: TGTGCCAGTAGTATATCGGCGGGAGGGTCCTACAATGAGCAGTTCTTC.